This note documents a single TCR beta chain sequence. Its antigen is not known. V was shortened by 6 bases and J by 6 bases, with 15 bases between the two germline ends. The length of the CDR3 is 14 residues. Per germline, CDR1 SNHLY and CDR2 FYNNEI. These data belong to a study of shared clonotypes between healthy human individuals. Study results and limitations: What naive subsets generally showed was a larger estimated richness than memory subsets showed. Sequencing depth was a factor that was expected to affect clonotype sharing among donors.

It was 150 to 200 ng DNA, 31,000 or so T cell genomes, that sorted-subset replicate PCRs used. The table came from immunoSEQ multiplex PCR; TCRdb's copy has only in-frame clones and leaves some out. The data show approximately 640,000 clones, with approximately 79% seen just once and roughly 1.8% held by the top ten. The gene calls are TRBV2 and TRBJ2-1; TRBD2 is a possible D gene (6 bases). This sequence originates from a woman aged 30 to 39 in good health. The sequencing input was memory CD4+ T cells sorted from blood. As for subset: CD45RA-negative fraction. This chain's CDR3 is CASSRLVQGNEQFF. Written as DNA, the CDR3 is TGTGCCAGCAGCAGACTAGTTCAAGGCAATGAGCAGTTCTTC.